The source of this TCR beta chain is a study of shared clonotypes between healthy human individuals. Whole-study context: CD4 naive and memory got three plates each, CD8 naive two, CD8 memory one. Study-level points and caveats: Generation of non-shared clonotypes was less probable than generation of clonotypes shared by all four donors. Sampling used blood alone; tissue repertoires probably differ.

To note about this clone: Its antigen remains unknown.

The CDR3 loop spans 14 amino acids. V lost 3 bases, J lost 1 base, and 9 bases lay in between. Germline-derived CDR1 and CDR2 are KGHSH and LQKENI. Splitting of each subset's genomic DNA was done evenly across several immunoSEQ plates. Clones were read by immunoSEQ multiplex PCR, and TCRdb kept only the in-frame ones, dropping some. The profile covers 2 million to 2.5 million clones, with approximately 93% appearing a single time and 0.35% to 0.45% taken by the ten largest. The chain employs TRBV18 and TRBJ1-1, with D possibly matching TRBD1 (5 bases). The sample was naive CD4+ T cells from PBMCs. Indicated subset: CD45RA+ positively selected. The sequence was collected from a man younger than 35 in good health. Some clones in this sample may be carry-over from other donors' samples. Here the CDR3 DNA reads TGTGCCAGCTCACCTATGACAGAGAACACTGAAGCTTTCTTT. It is translated as CASSPMTENTEAFF. Full variable domain (remainder filled in from reference TRBV18 and TRBJ1-1): NAGVMQNPRHLVRRRGQEARLRCSPMKGHSHVYWYRQLPEEGLKFMVYLQKENIIDESGMPKERFSAEFPKEGPSILRIQQVVRGDSAAYFCASSPMTENTEAFFGQGTRLTVV.